One sample yielded the 20 T cell receptor beta chains listed below, sequenced in a study of shared clonotypes between healthy human individuals. This table comes from immunoSEQ multiplex PCR, and its TCRdb copy is limited to in-frame clones, with some not included. The sample contains more than 2 million clones, about 95% of which appear only once. As defined, naive CD8 cells were CD45RO-negative and positively selected for CCR7, with terminally differentiated effector memory CD45RA+ cells excluded. The specimen sequenced was naive CD8+ T cells sorted from blood. All receptors derive from a man aged 18 to 35 in good health.

This rearrangement joins TRBV4-3 to TRBJ2-1; 11 nucleotides match TRBD2. CDR1 is LGHNA, CDR2 YSLEER, per germline. This CDR3 is built from 17 residues. With V trimmed by 1 base and J by 4 bases, 6 bases remained unmatched. The CDR3 here is CASSQVLAGGPYNEQFF. CDR3 DNA: TGCGCCAGCAGCCAAGTTTTAGCGGGAGGGCCTTACAATGAGCAGTTCTTC.

The genes are TRBV7-9 and TRBJ1-2; 10 bases line up with TRBD1. The CDR3 totals 16 residues. V trimming: 5 bases; J trimming: 3 bases; junction bases outside the gene matches: 9. Germline CDR1 SEHNR, CDR2 FQNEAQ (reference sequence). CDR3: CASSIGTGESYYGYTF. The CDR3 DNA reads TGTGCCAGCAGCATCGGGACAGGGGAATCATACTATGGCTACACCTTC.

The chain joins TRBV4-2 to TRBJ2-1; 8 bases map to TRBD2. This CDR3 is built from 16 residues. V shed 4 bases and J 4 bases; nucleotides not matched to a gene: 9. Germline CDR1 is LGHNA and CDR2 is YNFKEQ. DNA of the CDR3: TGTGCCAGCAGCCCAATGACGGGAGGGACTTACAATGAGCAGTTCTTC. It codes for CASSPMTGGTYNEQFF.

The V call is TRBV27, the J call TRBJ1-2; 9 bases align to TRBD1. Germline V gene data show CDR1 as MNHEY and CDR2 as SMNVEV (reference sequence). The ends lost 4 bases at V and 5 bases at J; junction bases unmatched: 14. This CDR3 is 17 amino acids long. The CDR3 region is CASSSYLITGGAYGYTF. The CDR3 nucleotides are TGTGCCAGCAGTTCGTACTTAATCACAGGGGGCGCATATGGCTACACCTTC.

The V gene is TRBV28, the J gene TRBJ1-1; 10 positions match TRBD1. This CDR3 has 15 residues. The germline gives CDR1 MDHEN, CDR2 SYDVKM. Trimming took 5 bases from V and 5 from J; bases not matched to a gene: 8. CDR3 bases: TGTGCCAGCAGTCCCGGGACAGGGGCGTCTACTGAAGCTTTCTTT. Translation gives CASSPGTGASTEAFF.

The chain links TRBV29-1 to TRBJ2-7, with TRBD1 matching 10 bases. This CDR3 contains 16 residues. Losses at the gene ends were 7 bases for V and 6 bases for J; bases not matched to a gene: 18. Germline lookup yields CDR1 SQVTM and CDR2 ANQGSEA. This CDR3 reads CSAPFRRQGAVGEQYF. The CDR3, as DNA: TGCAGCGCTCCATTTAGGAGACAGGGGGCGGTGGGCGAGCAGTACTTC.

Only one count was recorded for this clone. The chain links TRBV7-2 to TRBJ2-3; D is undetermined. V gave up 7 bases and J gave up 2 bases, with 13 bases separating them. Germline CDR1 is SGHTA and CDR2 is FQGNSA. The CDR3 has 14 amino acids. CDR3 coding DNA: TGTGCCAGCACCCCGTCCATGGCCACAGATACGCAGTATTTT. It specifies CASTPSMATDTQYF.

This chain joins TRBV28 and TRBJ2-2; D gene unclear. This CDR3 is 12 amino acids long. The ends were cut back, 4 bases at V and 3 bases at J, with 3 bases in the middle. From germline, CDR1 is MDHEN and CDR2 SYDVKM. CDR3 nucleotides: TGTGCCAGCAGTTCGGACACCGGGGAGCTGTTTTTT. It yields the protein CASSSDTGELFF.

The chain uses TRBV7-6 and TRBJ2-5; D perhaps matches TRBD2 (6 bases). Trimming pared 5 bases from V and 5 bases from J, leaving 15 bases between. From germline, CDR1 is SGHVS and CDR2 FNYEAQ. There are 14 residues in the CDR3. CDR3 DNA sequence: TGTGCCAGCAGCCCCATGCGGGGACCCGAGACCCAGTACTTC. This gives the protein CASSPMRGPETQYF.

The chain is built from TRBV28 and TRBJ2-3; D might be TRBD2 (6 bases). The V gene's germline CDR1 is MDHEN and CDR2 SYDVKM. The length of the CDR3 is 16 residues. Trimming pared 3 bases from V and 0 bases from J, leaving 13 bases between. The CDR3 protein is CASSLISGTSTDTQYF. The CDR3 DNA follows: TGTGCCAGCAGTTTGATTTCCGGGACTAGCACAGATACGCAGTATTTT.

The rearrangement uses TRBV28 and TRBJ2-1; 9 positions match TRBD1. CDR3 length: 18 amino acids. J lost 3 bases, V lost 1 base, and 10 bases had no gene match. Germline CDR1 is MDHEN and CDR2 is SYDVKM. CDR3 DNA sequence: TGTGCCAGCAGTTTATACGGGGGGACAGGGCCTGACTACAATGAGCAGTTCTTC. It specifies CASSLYGGTGPDYNEQFF. Together with reference TRBV28 and TRBJ2-1, the CDR3 gives the full variable domain: DVKVTQSSRYLVKRTGEKVFLECVQDMDHENMFWYRQDPGLGLRLIYFSYDVKMKEKGDIPEGYSVSREKKERFSLILESASTNQTSMYLCASSLYGGTGPDYNEQFFGPGTRLTVL.

This clone has only one observation. The rearrangement links TRBV10-3 to TRBJ1-1, with unresolved D. Looked up from germline, CDR1 is ENHRY and CDR2 is SYGVKD. The CDR3 has 12 residues. Trimming took 9 bases from V and 3 from J, leaving 11 bases between them. Here the CDR3 reads CAIGATHTEAFF. CDR3 nucleotide sequence: TGTGCCATTGGCGCAACACACACTGAAGCTTTCTTT.

As DNA, the CDR3 is TGTGCCAGCAGTGAAGAGGCGGGAACATCCTTCTACGAGCAGTACTTC. It specifies CASSEEAGTSFYEQYF. This chain connects TRBV6-1 to TRBJ2-7, with TRBD2 as a possible D gene (6 bases). CDR3 length: 16 amino acids. Germline V lookup: CDR1 MNHNS, CDR2 SASEGT. V was clipped by 1 base and J by 3 bases, with 16 bases between them.

Concerning this clone itself: Within the sample, other DNA sequences also encode this same CDR3. The J gene is TRBJ2-1, the V gene TRBV6-1, with 12 bases that match TRBD2. V was clipped by 3 bases and J by 1 base; unmatched bases: 4. The CDR3 extends over 17 amino acids. The germline V gene encodes CDR1 MNHNS and CDR2 SASEGT. In nucleotides, the CDR3 is TGTGCCAGCAGTGAGCTAGCGGGAGGGCCTTCCTACAATGAGCAGTTCTTC. It translates to CASSELAGGPSYNEQFF.

Concerning this clone: The sample holds other DNA sequences that translate to the same CDR3. The chain uses TRBV9 and TRBJ2-7; 7 bases match TRBD2. The CDR3 consists of 14 residues. With V trimmed by 4 bases and J by 2 bases, 6 bases remained unmatched. Germline-derived CDR1 and CDR2 are SGDLS and YYNGEE. CDR3 sequence reads: CASSPSGEAYEQYF. The DNA for the CDR3 is TGTGCCAGCAGCCCAAGCGGGGAGGCCTACGAGCAGTACTTC.

This clone was counted a single time. The rearrangement links TRBV29-1 to TRBJ2-7; perhaps TRBD2 as D (5 bases). Trimming took 3 bases from V and 3 from J, leaving 12 bases between them. Germline CDR1 reads SQVTM; CDR2 reads ANQGSEA. This CDR3 has 13 amino acids. CDR3 region: CSVEAGQSYEQYF. The DNA for the CDR3 is TGCAGCGTTGAGGCGGGTCAGAGCTACGAGCAGTACTTC.

Comments on this clone: This CDR3 is also generated by other DNA sequences in the sample. This sequence joins TRBV5-4 and TRBJ2-3; the match to TRBD2 covers 7 bases. V shed 0 bases and J 2 bases; nucleotides not matched to a gene: 3. The CDR3 length is 15 residues. Germline CDR1 SGHNT, CDR2 YYREEE (reference sequence). Here the CDR3 DNA reads TGTGCCAGCAGCTTGGCGGGGGGATCCACAGATACGCAGTATTTT. This codes for CASSLAGGSTDTQYF.

V gene TRBV4-3 combines with J gene TRBJ1-1; D is uncertain. The germline V gene encodes CDR1 LGHNA and CDR2 YSLEER. CDR3 length equals 14 residues. Trimming stripped 3 bases from V and 3 bases from J, with 11 bases between. The CDR3 DNA sequence: TGCGCCAGCAGCCATACAGAGGGATACACTGAAGCTTTCTTT. This encodes CASSHTEGYTEAFF.

V gene TRBV30 combines with J gene TRBJ2-1, with D unresolved. V was shortened by 4 bases and J by 10 bases, with 14 bases between the two germline ends. Germline V CDR1 and CDR2: GTSNPN, SVGIG (reference sequence). There are 12 residues in the CDR3. CDR3 sequence reads: CAWKDLDPEQFF. In DNA, the CDR3 is TGTGCCTGGAAAGATCTGGACCCGGAGCAGTTCTTC.

The CDR3 nucleotides are TGTGCCAGCAGTGAATATCGTAAACCTAACTATGGCTACACCTTC. Translation gives CASSEYRKPNYGYTF. The chain is built from TRBV6-1 and TRBJ1-2; D gene uncertain. With 2 bases removed from V and 0 bases from J, the gap between germline ends came to 10 bases. The CDR3 length is 15 residues. CDR1 MNHNS and CDR2 SASEGT come from the germline V gene.